These T cell receptor beta chains were read from a single sample in a study of early T cells in non-severe SARS-CoV-2 infection. One entry per CDR3 protein results from TCRdb running MiXCR on the 5' RACE reads. The repertoire consists of under 60,000 distinct CDR3 sequences, with 8.7% occurring once and the leading ten covering about 3.9%. This sample comprised whole blood, obtained at baseline. Receptors originate from an adult who was a healthcare worker with PCR-confirmed SARS-CoV-2 infection or an uninfected control (not recorded which). Each CDR3 is given with its conserved first and last residue. The D gene is left open where the match is weak. The size field is filled for only some rows; it gives once, few, many or a size class.

J,length,D,size,V,CDR3,DNA
TRBJ2-5,14,.,.,TRBV20-1,CSASPGGIQETQYF,TGCAGTGCTTCACCAGGGGGGATTCAAGAGACCCAGTACTTC
TRBJ2-1,14,TRBD1,few,TRBV29-1,CSGSGTGSLNEQFF,TGCAGCGGATCCGGGACAGGGAGCCTCAATGAGCAGTTCTTC
TRBJ2-1,14,.,many,TRBV2,CASSEYSSYNEQFF,TGTGCCAGCAGTGAATACAGCTCCTACAATGAGCAGTTCTTC
TRBJ1-6,17,TRBD1,.,TRBV7-6,CASSATGGGVYNSPLHF,TGTGCCAGCAGCGCCACAGGGGGGGGAGTATATAATTCACCCCTCCACTTT
TRBJ2-5,15,.,many,TRBV27,CASSLGEQYQETQYF,TGTGCCAGCAGTTTGGGCGAACAGTACCAAGAGACCCAGTACTTC
TRBJ2-1,13,.,many,TRBV7-8,CASSSLDRHEQFF,TGTGCCAGCAGCTCGCTAGACAGGCATGAGCAGTTCTTC
TRBJ1-4,17,.,few,TRBV7-2,CASSRSDPGSWGEKLFF,TGTGCCAGCAGCCGTAGTGATCCGGGTTCCTGGGGTGAAAAACTGTTTTTT
TRBJ1-5,18,.,.,TRBV19,CASSIAGDGSGSNQPQHF,TGTGCCAGTAGTATTGCGGGGGACGGGTCCGGCAGCAATCAGCCCCAGCATTTT
TRBJ2-5,14,.,.,TRBV11-2,CASSLELGQETQYF,TGTGCCAGCAGCTTAGAACTTGGACAAGAGACCCAGTACTTC
TRBJ2-7,15,.,.,TRBV5-1,CASSLVPGAPGEQYF,TGCGCCAGCAGCTTGGTTCCGGGCGCTCCCGGGGAGCAGTACTTC
TRBJ2-1,15,TRBD2,.,TRBV24-1,CATSGETSGDSEQFF,TGTGCCACCAGTGGGGAGACTAGCGGTGATAGTGAGCAGTTCTTC
TRBJ2-5,15,.,many,TRBV4-2,CASSQDGAAQETQYF,TGTGCCAGCAGCCAAGATGGGGCAGCCCAAGAGACCCAGTACTTC
TRBJ2-5,14,.,once,TRBV7-8,CASSLGTRVETQYF,TGTGCCAGCAGCTTAGGAACTAGGGTGGAGACCCAGTACTTC
TRBJ2-3,12,.,many,TRBV6-2/TRBV6-3,CASSPSADTQYF,TGTGCCAGCAGTCCTTCTGCGGATACGCAGTATTTT
TRBJ1-3,16,.,.,TRBV2,CASSALGPSSGNTIYF,TGTGCCAGCAGTGCCCTGGGCCCTTCCTCTGGAAACACCATATATTTT
TRBJ2-7,13,.,few,TRBV11-1,CASSRRSVGEQYF,TGTGCCAGCAGCCGCCGGAGCGTAGGAGAGCAGTACTTC
TRBJ1-5,15,.,once,TRBV30,CAWKEADSQRGPQHF,TGTGCCTGGAAAGAGGCAGATTCTCAAAGGGGACCCCAGCATTTT
TRBJ2-7,17,.,many,TRBV11-2,CASSLSYSGLRPYEQYF,TGTGCCAGCAGCTTATCCTACTCGGGACTCCGACCTTACGAGCAGTACTTC
TRBJ2-1,15,TRBD2,few,TRBV4-1,CASSLAGEINNEQFF,TGCGCCAGCAGCCTAGCGGGAGAAATTAACAATGAGCAGTTCTTC
TRBJ2-1,16,TRBD1,many,TRBV24-1,CATSDLQGPGNNEQFF,TGTGCCACCAGTGATCTACAGGGGCCCGGGAACAATGAGCAGTTCTTC